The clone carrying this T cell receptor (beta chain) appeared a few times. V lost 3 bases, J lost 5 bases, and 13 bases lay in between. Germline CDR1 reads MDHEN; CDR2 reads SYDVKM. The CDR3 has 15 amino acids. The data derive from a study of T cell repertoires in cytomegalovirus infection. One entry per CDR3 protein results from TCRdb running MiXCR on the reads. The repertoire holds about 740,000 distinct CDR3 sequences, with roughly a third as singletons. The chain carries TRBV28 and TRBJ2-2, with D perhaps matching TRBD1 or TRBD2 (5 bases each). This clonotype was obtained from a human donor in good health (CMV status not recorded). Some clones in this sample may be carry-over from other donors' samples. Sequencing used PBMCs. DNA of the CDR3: TGTGCCAGCAGTTTGACCGGGACGAGGACCGGGGAGCTGTTTTTT. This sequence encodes CASSLTGTRTGELFF.